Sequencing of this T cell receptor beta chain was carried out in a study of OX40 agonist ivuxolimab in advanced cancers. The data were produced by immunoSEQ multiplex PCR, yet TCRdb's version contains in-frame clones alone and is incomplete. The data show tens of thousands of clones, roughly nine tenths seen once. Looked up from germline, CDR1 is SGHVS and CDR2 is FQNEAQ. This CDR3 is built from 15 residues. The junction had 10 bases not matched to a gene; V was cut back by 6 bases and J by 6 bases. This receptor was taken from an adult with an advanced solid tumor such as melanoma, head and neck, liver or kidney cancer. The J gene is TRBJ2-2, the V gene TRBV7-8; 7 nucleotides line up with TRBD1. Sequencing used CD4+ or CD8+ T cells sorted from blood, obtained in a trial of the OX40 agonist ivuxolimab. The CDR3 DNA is TGTGCCAGCAGTCGACAGGGCGGATCTCCCGGGGAGCTGTTTTTT. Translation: CASSRQGGSPGELFF.